This TCR beta chain was obtained from a study of PD-1 blockade in classical Hodgkin lymphoma. With 2 bases clipped from V and 2 bases from J, the junction kept 9 bases outside the gene matches. Germline V CDR1 and CDR2: MNHEY, SVGAGI. The CDR3 is 16 amino acids. Study conclusions and caveats: Patients starting nivolumab less than 1 year after ASCT had lower diversity and were excluded from later analyses.

Time point meaning: cycle 4 day 1 (C4D1), after 5 to 7 weeks of nivolumab. No patient escaped relapse after autologous stem cell transplantation, and brentuximab vedotin exposure varied. The assay was immunoSEQ multiplex PCR, and TCRdb's table has in-frame clones only and misses some. The sample gives tens of thousands of clones, approximately 90% of which show up once; approximately 2.9% is in the top ten. This clone was recorded only once. Antigen unknown. Sequenced here: peripheral blood mononuclear cells (PBMCs), sampled before the fourth cycle of nivolumab. The receptor comes from a human donor with classical Hodgkin lymphoma. J is TRBJ2-7 and V is TRBV6-5; 7 bases are a match to TRBD1. In DNA, the CDR3 is TGTGCCAGCAGTTACGACGATGGGCAGGGGGCCTACGAGCAGTACTTC. Protein product: CASSYDDGQGAYEQYF.